The 10 T cell receptor beta chains below come from one sample, sequenced in a study of cytomegalovirus exposure and HLA in healthy donors. Use of 60 Vbeta and 13 Jbeta primers characterized the PCR. Profiled with immunoSEQ multiplex PCR; TCRdb holds only in-frame clones, not every one. This sample's clone table lists just over 80,000 clones. The sample taken for sequencing was PBMCs. These receptor sequences come from a woman in her thirties in good health and CMV-seronegative.

The chain joins TRBV6-1 to TRBJ2-7; perhaps TRBD1 as D (6 bases). Trimming took 7 bases from V and 6 from J, leaving 13 bases between them. The germline V gene encodes CDR1 MNHNS and CDR2 SASEGT. The CDR3 totals 12 residues. CDR3 nucleotide sequence: TGTGCCAGCACCGGACGAGGGGGCGAGCAGTACTTC. Translation gives CASTGRGGEQYF.

In DNA form, the CDR3 reads TGCGCCAGCAGATGGGACAGGGGCACAGATACGCAGTATTTT. As protein: CASRWDRGTDTQYF. The chain couples TRBV5-1 to TRBJ2-3; 9 bases fit TRBD1. Germline lookup yields CDR1 SGHRS and CDR2 YFSETQ. This CDR3 contains 14 residues. V gave up 5 bases and J gave up 1 base; unmatched junction bases: 2.

This chain links TRBV20-1 with TRBJ1-1; D gene unclear. Trimming removed 5 bases at V and 5 bases at J, with 9 bases between. The CDR3 consists of 11 residues. Germline V gene data show CDR1 as DFQATT and CDR2 as SNEGSKA (reference sequence). In DNA form, the CDR3 reads TGCAGTGCTGCCCGAGGGACTGAAGCTTTCTTT. Its translation is CSAARGTEAFF.

The rearrangement joins TRBV18 to TRBJ1-1, with 7 bases aligning to TRBD1. The CDR3 is 15 residues long. Germline V gene lookup returns CDR1 KGHSH and CDR2 LQKENI. Germline trimming cut 1 base from V and 3 bases from J; bases unmatched to any gene: 5. The CDR3 protein is CASSPLPTGDTEAFF. As DNA, the CDR3 is TGTGCCAGCTCACCACTACCCACAGGGGACACTGAAGCTTTCTTT.

The rearrangement joins TRBV10-1 to TRBJ2-7, with unresolved D. The CDR3 consists of 13 residues. CDR1 is WNHNN and CDR2 is SYGVQD in the germline V gene (reference sequence). Trimming removed 4 bases at V and 3 bases at J, with 10 bases between. DNA for the CDR3: TGCGCCAGCAGTGGAACGGAGAGCTACGAGCAGTACTTC. Protein sequence: CASSGTESYEQYF.

The rearrangement links TRBV30 to TRBJ1-6; 9 bases fit TRBD1. V gave up 2 bases and J gave up 10 bases; unmatched junction bases: 6. Germline V gives CDR1 GTSNPN, CDR2 SVGIG (reference sequence). This CDR3 is 14 amino acids long. Here the CDR3 reads CAWSSQGARSPLHF. Written as DNA, the CDR3 is TGTGCCTGGAGTTCACAGGGGGCTCGGTCACCCCTCCACTTT.

V and J are TRBV6-5 and TRBJ2-7, with 9 bases lining up with TRBD2. The CDR3 is 14 amino acids. Germline assignment: CDR1 MNHEY and CDR2 SVGAGI. V dropped 5 bases and J dropped 2; count of bases not matched to a gene: 4. The DNA of the CDR3 is TGTGCCAGCAGTGCACTAGCGGGCACCTACGAGCAGTACTTC. This sequence encodes CASSALAGTYEQYF.

The chain joins TRBV6-1 to TRBJ2-3; D may be TRBD1 (5 bases). The CDR3 length is 14 residues. V was pared by 5 bases and J by 1 base, with 10 bases between. From germline, CDR1 is MNHNS and CDR2 SASEGT. The CDR3 sequence: CASSRTRGTDTQYF. In DNA form, the CDR3 reads TGTGCCAGCAGTCGGACAAGAGGCACAGATACGCAGTATTTT.

The genes are TRBV19 and TRBJ2-6; 11 bases line up with TRBD1. There are 16 residues in the CDR3. The J segment lost 4 bases and the V segment lost 4 bases, leaving 3 bases of the junction unmatched. CDR1 and CDR2 from the germline V gene are LNHDA and SQIVND (reference sequence). The CDR3 reads CASSRDRGAGANVLTF. The CDR3 DNA follows: TGTGCCAGTAGTAGGGACAGGGGGGCGGGGGCCAACGTCCTGACTTTC.

The chain is built from TRBV5-6 and TRBJ1-1; D is ambiguous. The V gene lost 2 bases and the J gene lost 5 bases, with 16 bases spanning the gap. Germline V CDR1 and CDR2: SGHDT, YYEEEE. The length of the CDR3 is 15 residues. The DNA for the CDR3 is TGTGCCAGCAGCTTAGCTATGGGAGTGGGGACTGAAGCTTTCTTT. It yields the protein CASSLAMGVGTEAFF.